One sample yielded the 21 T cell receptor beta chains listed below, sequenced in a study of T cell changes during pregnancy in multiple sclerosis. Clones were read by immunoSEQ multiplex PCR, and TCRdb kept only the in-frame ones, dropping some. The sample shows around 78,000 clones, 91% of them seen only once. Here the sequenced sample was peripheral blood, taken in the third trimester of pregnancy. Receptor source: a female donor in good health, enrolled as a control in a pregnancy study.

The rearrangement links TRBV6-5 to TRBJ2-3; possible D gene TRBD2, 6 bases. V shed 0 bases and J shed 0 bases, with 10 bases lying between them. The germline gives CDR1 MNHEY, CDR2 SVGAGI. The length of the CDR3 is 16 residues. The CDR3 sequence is CASSYSTAGSTDTQYF. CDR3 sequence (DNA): TGTGCCAGCAGTTACTCGACGGCGGGAAGCACAGATACGCAGTATTTT.

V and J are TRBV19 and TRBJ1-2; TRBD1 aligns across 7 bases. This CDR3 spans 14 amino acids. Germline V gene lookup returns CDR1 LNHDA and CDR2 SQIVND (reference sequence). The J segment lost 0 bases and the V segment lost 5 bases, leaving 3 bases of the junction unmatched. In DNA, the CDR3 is TGTGCCAGTAGTGGGACAGCCACTAACTATGGCTACACCTTC. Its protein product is CASSGTATNYGYTF.

CDR3 protein: CASSHWTGGQSNLGKLFF. The CDR3 nucleotides are TGCGCCAGCAGCCATTGGACAGGGGGCCAATCCAACCTCGGAAAACTGTTTTTT. This chain connects TRBV4-3 to TRBJ1-4; 11 bases line up with TRBD1. CDR1 and CDR2 (germline): LGHNA, YSLEER. The CDR3 consists of 18 residues. The V gene end was trimmed by 3 bases and the J gene end by 10 bases; junction bases not matched to a gene: 16.

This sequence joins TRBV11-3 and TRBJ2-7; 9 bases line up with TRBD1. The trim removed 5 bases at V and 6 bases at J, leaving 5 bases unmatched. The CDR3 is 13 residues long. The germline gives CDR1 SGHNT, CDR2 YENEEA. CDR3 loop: CASSTGQGGEQYF. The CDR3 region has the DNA TGTGCCAGCAGCACGGGACAGGGAGGCGAGCAGTACTTC. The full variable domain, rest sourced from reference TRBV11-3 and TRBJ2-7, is EAGVVQSPRYKIIEKKQPVAFWCNPISGHNTLYWYLQNLGQGPELLIRYENEEAVDDSQLPKDRFSAERLKGVDSTLKIQPAELGDSAVYLCASSTGQGGEQYFGPGTRLTVT.

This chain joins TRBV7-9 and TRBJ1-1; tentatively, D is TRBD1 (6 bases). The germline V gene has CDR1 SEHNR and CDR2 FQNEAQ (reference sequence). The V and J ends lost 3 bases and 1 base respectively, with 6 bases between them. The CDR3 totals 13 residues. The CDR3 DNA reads TGTGCCAGCAGCTTGACAGGGAACACTGAAGCTTTCTTT. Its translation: CASSLTGNTEAFF. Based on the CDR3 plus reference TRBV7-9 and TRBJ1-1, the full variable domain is DTGVSQNPRHKITKRGQNVTFRCDPISEHNRLYWYRQTLGQGPEFLTYFQNEAQLEKSRLLSDRFSAERPKGSFSTLEIQRTEQGDSAMYLCASSLTGNTEAFFGQGTRLTVV.

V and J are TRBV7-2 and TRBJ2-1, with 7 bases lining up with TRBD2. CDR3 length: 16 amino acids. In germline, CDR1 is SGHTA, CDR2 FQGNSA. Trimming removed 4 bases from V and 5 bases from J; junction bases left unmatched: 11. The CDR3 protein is CASSSPSGRVNNEQFF. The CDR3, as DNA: TGTGCCAGCAGCTCCCCTAGCGGACGGGTTAACAATGAGCAGTTCTTC.

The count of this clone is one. The CDR3 bases are TGTGAAGGCATGGCAGGGGGCCGCAGCCTCTCCTACGAGCAGTACTTC. Its protein is CEGMAGGRSLSYEQYF. The chain combines TRBV19 with TRBJ2-7; 8 bases line up with TRBD1. The CDR3 contains 16 residues. Per the germline V gene, CDR1 is LNHDA and CDR2 is SQIVND (reference sequence).

Here the CDR3 reads CASSVEAQETQYF. The CDR3, as DNA: TGTGCCAGCAGCGTCGAGGCGCAAGAGACCCAGTACTTC. This chain uses TRBV6-6 with TRBJ2-5; unclear D gene. V was trimmed by 6 bases and J by 2 bases, leaving 10 bases between them. Germline V gives CDR1 MNHNY, CDR2 SVGAGI (reference sequence). The length of the CDR3 is 13 residues.

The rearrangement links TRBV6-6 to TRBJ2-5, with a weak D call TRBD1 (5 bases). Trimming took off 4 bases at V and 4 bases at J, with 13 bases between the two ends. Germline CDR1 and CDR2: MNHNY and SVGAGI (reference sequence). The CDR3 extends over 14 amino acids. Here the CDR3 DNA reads TGTGCCAGCAGTTCCCTGGCAAGGGGAGAGACCCAGTACTTC. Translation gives CASSSLARGETQYF.

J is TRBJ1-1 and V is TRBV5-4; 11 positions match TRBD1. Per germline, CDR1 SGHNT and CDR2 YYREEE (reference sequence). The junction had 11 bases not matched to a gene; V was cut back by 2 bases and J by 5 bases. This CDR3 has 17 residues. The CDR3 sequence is CASSFSPGTGGETEAFF. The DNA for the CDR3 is TGTGCCAGCAGCTTCTCCCCCGGGACAGGGGGAGAAACTGAAGCTTTCTTT.

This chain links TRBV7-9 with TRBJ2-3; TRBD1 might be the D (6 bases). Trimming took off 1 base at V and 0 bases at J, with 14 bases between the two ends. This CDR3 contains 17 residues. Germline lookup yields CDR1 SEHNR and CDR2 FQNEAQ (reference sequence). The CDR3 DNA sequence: TGTGCCAGCAGCTTAGGATGGACAGTCCCTAGCACAGATACGCAGTATTTT. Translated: CASSLGWTVPSTDTQYF.

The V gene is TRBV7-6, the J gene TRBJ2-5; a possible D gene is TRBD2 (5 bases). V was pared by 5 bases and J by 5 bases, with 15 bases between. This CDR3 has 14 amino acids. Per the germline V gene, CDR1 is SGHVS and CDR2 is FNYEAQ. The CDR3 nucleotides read TGTGCCAGCAGCCCCCTTGGGTCGGGGGAGACCCAGTACTTC. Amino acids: CASSPLGSGETQYF.

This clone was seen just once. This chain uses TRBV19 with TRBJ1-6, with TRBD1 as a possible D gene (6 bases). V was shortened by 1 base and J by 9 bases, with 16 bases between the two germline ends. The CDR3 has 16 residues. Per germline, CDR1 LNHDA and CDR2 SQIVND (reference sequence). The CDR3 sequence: CASSIVSGTFSSPLHF. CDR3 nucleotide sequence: TGTGCCAGTAGTATAGTCTCCGGGACATTCAGTTCACCCCTCCACTTT.

The DNA of the CDR3 is TGTGCCAGCAGCCTCCCGGGACTGACTAGCATTTTCTTT. Amino acid sequence: CASSLPGLTSIFF. The chain carries TRBV16 and TRBJ1-1; D may be TRBD1 (5 bases). Between the trimmed V and J ends, which lost 4 bases and 13 bases, there was a span of 19 bases. Germline V gene sequence: CDR1 KGHSY, CDR2 FQNENV. The CDR3 is made up of 13 amino acids.

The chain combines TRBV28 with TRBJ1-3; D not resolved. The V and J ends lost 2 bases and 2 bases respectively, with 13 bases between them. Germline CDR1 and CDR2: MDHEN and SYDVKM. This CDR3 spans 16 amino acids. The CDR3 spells CASSLVGRMTGNTIYF. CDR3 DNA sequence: TGTGCCAGCAGTTTAGTGGGGAGAATGACTGGAAACACCATATATTTT.

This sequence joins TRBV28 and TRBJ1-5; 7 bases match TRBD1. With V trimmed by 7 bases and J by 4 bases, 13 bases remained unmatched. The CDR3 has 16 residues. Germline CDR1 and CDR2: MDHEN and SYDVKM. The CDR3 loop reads CASTPGARGSNQPQHF. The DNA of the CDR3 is TGTGCCAGCACCCCCGGCGCCAGGGGGTCAAATCAGCCCCAGCATTTT.

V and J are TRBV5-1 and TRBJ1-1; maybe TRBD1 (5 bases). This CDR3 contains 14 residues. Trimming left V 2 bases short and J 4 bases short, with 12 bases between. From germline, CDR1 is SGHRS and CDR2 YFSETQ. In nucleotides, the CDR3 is TGCGCCAGCAGCTTCACAGGTTCAAGCACTGAAGCTTTCTTT. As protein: CASSFTGSSTEAFF.

CDR3 sequence reads: CASSKVAGADQPQHF. The CDR3 nucleotides read TGTGCCAGCAGCAAAGTTGCAGGGGCCGATCAGCCCCAGCATTTT. The chain employs TRBV21-1 and TRBJ1-5; TRBD1, the D gene given by the table, was not confirmed from the DNA. TRBV21-1 is tagged as a pseudogene. This CDR3 spans 15 amino acids.

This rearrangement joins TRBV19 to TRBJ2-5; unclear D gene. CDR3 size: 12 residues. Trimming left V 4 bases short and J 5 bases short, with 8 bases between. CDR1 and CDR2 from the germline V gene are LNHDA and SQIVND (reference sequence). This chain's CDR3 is CASSTAGETQYF. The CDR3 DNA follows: TGTGCCAGTAGTACGGCAGGCGAGACCCAGTACTTC.

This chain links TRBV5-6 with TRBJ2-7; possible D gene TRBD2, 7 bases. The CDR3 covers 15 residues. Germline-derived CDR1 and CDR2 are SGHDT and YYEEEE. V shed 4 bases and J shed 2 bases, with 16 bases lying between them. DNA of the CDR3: TGTGCCAGCAGCCCGACCCGGGGGGCCCCCTACGAGCAGTACTTC. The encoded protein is CASSPTRGAPYEQYF.

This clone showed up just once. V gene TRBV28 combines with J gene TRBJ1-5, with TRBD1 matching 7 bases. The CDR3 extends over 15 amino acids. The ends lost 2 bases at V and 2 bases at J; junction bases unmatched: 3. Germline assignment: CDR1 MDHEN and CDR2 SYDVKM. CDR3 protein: CASSLTGARNQPQHF. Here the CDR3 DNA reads TGTGCCAGCAGTTTAACAGGGGCTCGCAATCAGCCCCAGCATTTT.